This T cell receptor beta chain was captured in a study of PD-L1 blockade in urothelial cancer. Study in general: Patients, treated from about 2014 onward, received atezolizumab 1,200 mg intravenously every 3 weeks. Men with urothelial cancer arising in the bladder made up about 85% of the roughly 30 patients. T cells were recovered from blood samples at a median of 141,255.

V shed 0 bases and J shed 4 bases, with 7 bases lying between them. This CDR3 contains 13 residues. Germline-derived CDR1 and CDR2 are SGHNT and YYREEE (reference sequence). In the case of this clone: The sample has other DNA sequences that encode this CDR3 too.

Using immunoSEQ multiplex PCR, the repertoire was profiled, and TCRdb retains in-frame clones only, with some absent. The table includes 28,000 or so clones, 80% to 90% detected once. All patients handed over anywhere from 1 to 8 samples, pretreatment and on-treatment. The sequence derives from a man aged 60-69 years with urothelial cancer. The rearrangement joins TRBV5-4 to TRBJ1-2; no reliable D call. The starting material was PBMCs, obtained around atezolizumab (anti-PD-L1) treatment. CDR3: CASSLGGSYGYTF. The CDR3 DNA follows: TGTGCCAGCAGCTTGGGAGGGAGCTATGGCTACACCTTC.